This is a list of T cell receptor beta chains from one sample in a study of kidney transplant recipient with SARS-CoV-2 infection. TCRdb recomputed calls from the reads with MiXCR, one row per CDR3 protein. Of some 220,000 distinct CDR3 sequences listed, 29% are singletons. Here the sequenced sample was a blood sample, taken at baseline and on day 111 from a kidney transplant recipient. The receptors were gathered from a male patient aged 30 to 40 who had COVID-19 and was a kidney transplant recipient. The graft donor may have contributed some T cells. Each CDR3 is given without its conserved first and last residue.

TRBV5-1,TRBJ2-7,ASSSDPGLAGYEQY
TRBV3-1,TRBJ1-1,ASSYGFPISIRAEAF
TRBV6-5,TRBJ1-5,ASSEALQGSQPQH
TRBV2,TRBJ2-7,ASTPRGQGFGQY
TRBV3-1,TRBJ2-5,ASSFQREGWETQY
TRBV3-1,TRBJ2-2,ASSRRLAGEGGELF
TRBV19,TRBJ1-1,ASSMPVGRAF
TRBV3-1,TRBJ2-5,ASSQDQWKRGPRETQY
TRBV5-4,TRBJ1-4,ASSPRPGVANEKLF
TRBV27,TRBJ2-1,ASSAVWSRGRSSYNEQF
TRBV2,TRBJ1-1,ASSPTGFAEAF
TRBV9,TRBJ2-7,ASSGGPGHYYEQY
TRBV20-1,TRBJ2-7,SARDHGTSGRSGSSYEQY
TRBV7-9,TRBJ1-2,ASSLRTQGGYT
TRBV6-5,TRBJ1-5,ASSEWPRPQH
TRBV19,TRBJ2-2,ASSTGGRTGELF
TRBV6-2/TRBV6-3,TRBJ1-2,ASSYTAGPVYGYT
TRBV7-6,TRBJ2-1,ASSLGSAGAGVEQF
TRBV5-8,TRBJ1-2,ASIQVHPRKTYGYT
TRBV6-1,TRBJ1-2,ASSQYVECRKTYGYT
TRBV10-2,TRBJ1-1,ASRNRTRANTEAF
TRBV14,TRBJ2-6,ASSPTPGQVLSGANVLT
TRBV6-2/TRBV6-3,TRBJ1-2,ASSERWWCLKTYGYT
TRBV8-2,TRBJ2-6,GMSSRITQSRANVLT
TRBV6-6,TRBJ1-3,ASRATGGSGNTIY
TRBV5-6,TRBJ2-2,ASSPTGLANTGELF
TRBV28,TRBJ1-5,ASGRARSRGGHQPQH
TRBV6-2/TRBV6-3,TRBJ1-2,AGSPGTDYGYT
TRBV11-2,TRBJ2-5,ASSWSPGPKSETQY
TRBV6-8,TRBJ1-2,ASSLMLRSRKTYGYT
TRBV28,TRBJ1-2,ASRPTGGNGYT
TRBV3-1,TRBJ2-5,ASSLMVPISFSETQY
TRBV12-5,TRBJ1-5,ASTLSNQPQH
TRBV7-2,TRBJ2-7,ASTLQSGGGTDPYEQY
TRBV19,TRBJ1-1,ASRGRGLNTEAF
TRBV7-2,TRBJ2-1,ASSLGGGLYNEQF
TRBV20-1,TRBJ2-2,SARGGGAAGELF
TRBV15,TRBJ1-2,ATSSRVRCGKTYGYT
TRBV7-9,TRBJ2-7,ASSLSGTSGNYEQY
TRBV4-2,TRBJ1-4,ASSQDRGEKLF
TRBV20-1,TRBJ1-1,SWQGTEAF
TRBV24-1,TRBJ1-5,ATQNPQDSYSNQPQH